The 32 T cell receptor beta chains listed next were all sequenced from one sample in a study of T cells after yellow fever vaccination. TCRdb analysed the 5' RACE reads with MiXCR anew, one entry per CDR3 protein. Of approximately 150,000 distinct CDR3 sequences in the sample, approximately 6.2% were seen once. The sample consisted of CD4+ T cells sorted from PBMCs, taken on the day of the first yellow fever vaccination. Receptors were obtained from a man aged 18 to 29 who received the YFV17D yellow fever vaccine.

The table lists this clonotype with a few counts. CDR3 residues: CASSLGSPSGNTIYF. As DNA, the CDR3 is TGTGCCAGCAGCTTAGGGTCTCCCTCTGGAAACACCATATATTTT. The V and J genes are TRBV7-2 and TRBJ1-3; unclear D gene. Germline assignment: CDR1 SGHTA and CDR2 FQGNSA. The V end was cut by 1 base, the J end by 0 bases, with 7 bases between. This CDR3 is built from 15 residues.

This clonotype appeared a few times. This chain connects TRBV19 to TRBJ1-5, with 7 bases aligning to TRBD1. V lost 3 bases to trimming and J lost 4 bases; unmatched junction nucleotides: 6. CDR1 LNHDA and CDR2 SQIVND come from the germline V gene (reference sequence). The CDR3 runs 15 residues. The CDR3 is CASSILPGGNQPQHF. CDR3 nucleotide sequence: TGTGCCAGTAGTATCCTACCAGGGGGGAATCAGCCCCAGCATTTT.

This clonotype was seen many times. The chain carries TRBV27 and TRBJ2-2, with TRBD2 identical over 9 bases. V gave up 5 bases and J gave up 4 bases; unmatched junction bases: 8. CDR1 is MNHEY and CDR2 is SMNVEV in the germline V gene (reference sequence). CDR3 length: 16 amino acids. CDR3 sequence reads: CASSPIAGAPTGELFF. In DNA form, the CDR3 reads TGTGCCAGCAGTCCGATAGCGGGGGCACCCACCGGGGAGCTGTTTTTT.

The sample holds many counts of this clonotype. This sequence joins TRBV11-3 and TRBJ2-5, with a possible D match to TRBD1 (5 bases). Germline V gene sequence: CDR1 SGHNT, CDR2 YENEEA. The CDR3 contains 21 residues. The germline V and J ends were trimmed by 2 bases and 2 bases, with 30 bases remaining between them. The CDR3 is CASSLQPDQIGPLGDQETQYF. The CDR3 DNA sequence: TGTGCCAGCAGCTTACAGCCCGACCAAATCGGACCCCTAGGGGATCAAGAGACCCAGTACTTC.

In this sample, this clonotype turned up many times. The chain employs TRBV5-6 and TRBJ2-4, with D tentatively TRBD2 (6 bases). Trimming left V 6 bases short and J 6 bases short, with 16 bases between. This CDR3 has 14 amino acids. The germline gives CDR1 SGHDT, CDR2 YYEEEE. CDR3 coding DNA: TGTGCCAGCACCCCGCGGGGTCGCGGAAACATTCAGTACTTC. It yields the protein CASTPRGRGNIQYF.

This clonotype has only a few counts. The chain links TRBV28 to TRBJ2-1; 8 bases agree with TRBD2. Losses at the gene ends were 3 bases for V and 4 bases for J; bases not matched to a gene: 8. The CDR3 extends over 16 amino acids. Germline CDR1 reads MDHEN; CDR2 reads SYDVKM. The CDR3 bases are TGTGCCAGCAGTTTGACCCCGGCGGGGGGATACAATGAGCAGTTCTTC. Its protein is CASSLTPAGGYNEQFF. The full variable domain, its missing parts supplied by reference TRBV28 and TRBJ2-1, is DVKVTQSSRYLVKRTGEKVFLECVQDMDHENMFWYRQDPGLGLRLIYFSYDVKMKEKGDIPEGYSVSREKKERFSLILESASTNQTSMYLCASSLTPAGGYNEQFFGPGTRLTVL.

The rearrangement links TRBV30 to TRBJ1-2; tentatively, D is TRBD1 (5 bases). Germline assignment: CDR1 GTSNPN and CDR2 SVGIG (reference sequence). The CDR3 extends over 14 amino acids. Trimming cost V 1 base and J 4 bases, with 13 bases left between them. The CDR3 loop reads CAWSGPGRLYGYTF. The CDR3 nucleotides read TGTGCCTGGAGTGGTCCGGGACGCCTCTATGGCTACACCTTC.

This clonotype was picked up a small number of times. This chain joins TRBV20-1 and TRBJ2-7; a possible D gene is TRBD2 (7 bases). CDR1 is DFQATT, CDR2 SNEGSKA, per germline (reference sequence). V shed 2 bases and J shed 7 bases, with 18 bases lying between them. This CDR3 is built from 14 residues. This CDR3 reads CSARTIYGGPEQYV. CDR3 bases: TGCAGTGCTAGAACTATATACGGGGGGCCAGAGCAGTACGTC.

This clonotype was counted at least ten times. This chain links TRBV5-1 with TRBJ1-2; D unclear. The germline CDR1 and CDR2 sequences are SGHRS and YFSETQ. This CDR3 contains 12 residues. Trimming removed 4 bases at V and 2 bases at J, with 6 bases between. CDR3 residues: CASSTDNYGYTF. DNA of the CDR3: TGCGCCAGCAGCACCGACAACTATGGCTACACCTTC.

J is TRBJ2-1 and V is TRBV19; the D gene is possibly TRBD2 (6 bases). The CDR3 sequence is 12 residues long. The germline CDR1 and CDR2 sequences are LNHDA and SQIVND (reference sequence). The V end lost 6 bases, the J end lost 9 bases, and 12 bases lay between the germline ends. This chain's CDR3 is CASSRTTVEQFF. Written as DNA, the CDR3 is TGTGCCAGTAGCAGGACTACGGTTGAGCAGTTCTTC.

This clonotype was recorded many times. The chain is built from TRBV7-9 and TRBJ1-3; D not resolved. Germline V gene data show CDR1 as SEHNR and CDR2 as FQNEAQ (reference sequence). Trimming took 4 bases from V and 0 from J, leaving 10 bases between them. The CDR3 contains 15 residues. The CDR3 sequence is CASSYSTYSGNTIYF. The CDR3 DNA is TGTGCCAGCAGCTACTCTACCTACTCTGGAAACACCATATATTTT.

This CDR3 is CASSPVEATRVPVANVLTF. In nucleotides, the CDR3 is TGTGCCAGCTCCCCTGTCGAGGCGACTAGAGTCCCCGTGGCCAACGTCCTGACTTTC. The chain joins TRBV18 to TRBJ2-6; weak D call: TRBD2 (6 bases). Looked up from germline, CDR1 is KGHSH and CDR2 is LQKENI. The CDR3 contains 19 residues. Trimming cost V 6 bases and J 6 bases, with 27 bases left between them.

This clonotype was picked up a small number of times. The gene calls are TRBV2 and TRBJ2-3; D is unresolved. CDR3 length: 10 amino acids. CDR1 is SNHLY and CDR2 is FYNNEI in the germline V gene. Trimming took off 8 bases at V and 9 bases at J, with 9 bases between the two ends. The CDR3 region is CASLLGTQYF. The CDR3 DNA follows: TGTGCCAGCCTTCTCGGGACGCAGTATTTT. Filled out from reference TRBV2 and TRBJ2-3, the complete variable domain reads EPEVTQTPSHQVTQMGQEVILRCVPISNHLYFYWYRQILGQKVEFLVSFYNNEISEKSEIFDDQFSVERPDGSNFTLKIRSTKLEDSAMYFCASLLGTQYFGPGTRLTVL.

This clonotype was found a few times. This chain uses TRBV5-4 with TRBJ2-5; D is ambiguous. Germline CDR1 reads SGHNT; CDR2 reads YYREEE (reference sequence). Trimming shortened V by 10 bases and J by 6 bases, and 13 bases separated the two germline ends. CDR3 length equals 11 residues. For the CDR3, the DNA is TGTGCCCCCCATAGGGAAAAGACCCAGTACTTC. Residues: CAPHREKTQYF.

This clonotype has just a few counts. The CDR3 is CASSSRMGQGWDTQYF. The DNA for the CDR3 is TGTGCCAGCAGCTCGAGAATGGGACAGGGTTGGGATACGCAGTATTTT. V is TRBV7-2 and J is TRBJ2-3; TRBD1 matches 9 bases. Germline lookup yields CDR1 SGHTA and CDR2 FQGNSA. The CDR3 is made up of 16 amino acids. Trimming took 4 bases from V and 6 from J; bases not matched to a gene: 11.

In its sample, this clonotype was seen many times. The chain is built from TRBV6-1 and TRBJ2-2; no firm D call. Germline lookup yields CDR1 MNHNS and CDR2 SASEGT. V shed 6 bases and J shed 4 bases, with 9 bases lying between them. CDR3 length: 13 residues. This CDR3 reads CASRRQLTGELFF. CDR3 nucleotides: TGTGCCAGCAGACGCCAACTCACCGGGGAGCTGTTTTTT.

This clonotype came up a few times. The chain has TRBV24-1 and TRBJ2-1, with a tentative D call TRBD2 (6 bases). The CDR3 totals 12 residues. Trimming removed 2 bases from V and 15 bases from J, with 13 bases in between. The germline CDR1 and CDR2 sequences are KGHDR and SFDVKD. The CDR3 region has the DNA TGTGCCACCAGTGATTGGGAGGATTGGCGGTTCTTC. Translation: CATSDWEDWRFF.

This clonotype showed up many times. The chain joins TRBV18 to TRBJ2-2; TRBD1 might be the D (5 bases). Germline V gene lookup returns CDR1 KGHSH and CDR2 LQKENI. This CDR3 contains 16 residues. V lost 4 bases, J lost 1 base, and 13 bases lay in between. CDR3 nucleotides: TGTGCCAGCTCACTGCAGGGTGTGAGGAACACCGGGGAGCTGTTTTTT. This codes for CASSLQGVRNTGELFF.

This clonotype was counted a few times. V usage is TRBV29-1 and J usage is TRBJ2-7, with D unclear. V lost 5 bases, J lost 5 bases, and 19 bases lay in between. The CDR3 runs 14 residues. Germline V gives CDR1 SQVTM, CDR2 ANQGSEA. The CDR3, as DNA: TGCAGCGTTCTCCCCCTAACCGGGTACGACGAGCAGTACTTC. Translated, it gives CSVLPLTGYDEQYF.

This clonotype has at least ten counts. J is TRBJ1-1 and V is TRBV12-3 or TRBV12-4, with D tentatively TRBD1 (5 bases). The germline V and J ends were trimmed by 5 bases and 0 bases, with 10 bases remaining between them. The CDR3 consists of 14 residues. The CDR3 region has the DNA TGTGCCAGCAGTCCAGGGCGAGTGAACACTGAAGCTTTCTTT. Translated, it gives CASSPGRVNTEAFF.

This clonotype was found a few times. The gene calls are TRBV15 and TRBJ2-5; 7 bases fit TRBD1. The CDR3 is 15 amino acids. V was pared by 0 bases and J by 4 bases, with 5 bases of the junction left unmatched. Per germline, CDR1 LNHNV and CDR2 YYDKDF (reference sequence). The CDR3 region has the DNA TGTGCCACCAGCAGAGACAGGGGGACGGGAGAGACCCAGTACTTC. This encodes CATSRDRGTGETQYF.

The chain couples TRBV24-1 to TRBJ2-3; D is perhaps TRBD2 (6 bases). The CDR3 covers 14 residues. Germline V CDR1 and CDR2: KGHDR, SFDVKD. The V end lost 4 bases, the J end lost 3 bases, and 10 bases lay between the germline ends. The CDR3 bases are TGTGCCACCAGTGACCCGGCGGGAACAGATACGCAGTATTTT. Its protein is CATSDPAGTDTQYF.

This clonotype has a handful of counts. J is TRBJ1-6 and V is TRBV5-1, with D maybe TRBD1 (6 bases). V dropped 1 base and J dropped 4 bases, with 9 bases sitting between them. The CDR3 totals 15 residues. CDR1 and CDR2 from the germline V gene are SGHRS and YFSETQ. CDR3 bases: TGCGCCAGCAGCTTGCGACAGGCTTATAATTCACCCCTCCACTTT. Its translation: CASSLRQAYNSPLHF.

This clonotype was recorded at least ten times. The chain couples TRBV28 to TRBJ2-7, with 8 positions matching TRBD2. Trimming at V came to 5 bases and at J to 4 bases, leaving 7 bases not matched to a gene. The CDR3 length is 14 residues. Per germline, CDR1 MDHEN and CDR2 SYDVKM. The CDR3 region has the DNA TGTGCCAGCAGTGGCATAGCGGGATATTACGAGCAGTACGTC. Translation gives CASSGIAGYYEQYV.

This clonotype was counted ten times or more. J is TRBJ1-3 and V is TRBV18; D unresolved. Germline loops: CDR1 KGHSH, CDR2 LQKENI. The CDR3 is 15 amino acids. Trimming pared 4 bases from V and 4 bases from J, leaving 14 bases between. The CDR3 bases are TGTGCCAGCTCACTCGCGTCCATCTACGGAAACACCATATATTTT. Translation: CASSLASIYGNTIYF.

This clonotype was seen ten or more times. The V call is TRBV6-6, the J call TRBJ2-3; 10 nucleotides line up with TRBD2. With 0 bases clipped from V and 9 bases from J, the junction kept 12 bases outside the gene matches. The CDR3 is made up of 17 amino acids. The germline V gene has CDR1 MNHNY and CDR2 SVGAGI (reference sequence). The CDR3 DNA sequence: TGTGCCAGCAGTTACTCGGGATTCAGCGGGGGGGCTCCAACGCAGTATTTT. The encoded protein is CASSYSGFSGGAPTQYF.

This chain uses TRBV11-2 with TRBJ2-1, with D possibly TRBD1 on 6 matching bases. Trimming pared 4 bases from V and 12 bases from J, leaving 25 bases between. This CDR3 region has 16 residues. Germline assignment: CDR1 SGHAT and CDR2 FQNNGV. The CDR3 sequence is CASSSAGTSTGRGQFF. In DNA, the CDR3 is TGTGCCAGCAGCTCGGCCGGGACATCAACCGGTCGGGGGCAGTTCTTC.

Here the CDR3 reads CASSLEPTNQPQHF. DNA for the CDR3: TGTGCCAGCAGCTTGGAGCCAACGAATCAGCCCCAGCATTTT. The V and J genes are TRBV5-6 and TRBJ1-5; D remains ambiguous. Per germline, CDR1 SGHDT and CDR2 YYEEEE. The CDR3 has 14 residues. Trimming cost V 0 bases and J 4 bases, with 8 bases left between them.

This chain links TRBV28 with TRBJ1-5, with TRBD1 matching over 8 bases. Germline lookup yields CDR1 MDHEN and CDR2 SYDVKM. The CDR3 is 15 amino acids. Trimming cost V 3 bases and J 5 bases; bases outside gene matches: 6. In DNA, the CDR3 is TGTGCCAGCAGTTTGTACAGGGGGGGGTATCAGCCCCAGCATTTT. It specifies CASSLYRGGYQPQHF.

The chain combines TRBV20-1 with TRBJ2-1; 10 bases match TRBD2. CDR3 length equals 13 residues. Germline lookup yields CDR1 DFQATT and CDR2 SNEGSKA (reference sequence). Trimming took 5 bases from V and 6 from J; bases not matched to a gene: 4. The CDR3 DNA reads TGCAGTGCTCCTCTAGCGGGGGTCAATGAGCAGTTCTTC. This codes for CSAPLAGVNEQFF.

This clonotype was detected a few times. This chain connects TRBV7-2 to TRBJ1-5, with 7 bases that match TRBD1. Germline V CDR1 and CDR2: SGHTA, FQGNSA. V lost 2 bases and J lost 6; bases outside the gene matches: 7. CDR3 size: 15 residues. The DNA for the CDR3 is TGTGCCAGCAGCTTAACTGACAGGGCAAGTCAGCCCCAGCATTTT. It is translated as CASSLTDRASQPQHF.

In this sample, this clonotype turned up a few times. The chain links TRBV5-1 to TRBJ2-1; no clear D. CDR1 is SGHRS, CDR2 YFSETQ, per germline. Trimming cost V 6 bases and J 6 bases, with 13 bases left between them. The CDR3 runs to 13 residues. The CDR3 DNA reads as TGCGCCAGCAACCCCGGGCATCCCAATGAGCAGTTCTTC. Encoded protein: CASNPGHPNEQFF.